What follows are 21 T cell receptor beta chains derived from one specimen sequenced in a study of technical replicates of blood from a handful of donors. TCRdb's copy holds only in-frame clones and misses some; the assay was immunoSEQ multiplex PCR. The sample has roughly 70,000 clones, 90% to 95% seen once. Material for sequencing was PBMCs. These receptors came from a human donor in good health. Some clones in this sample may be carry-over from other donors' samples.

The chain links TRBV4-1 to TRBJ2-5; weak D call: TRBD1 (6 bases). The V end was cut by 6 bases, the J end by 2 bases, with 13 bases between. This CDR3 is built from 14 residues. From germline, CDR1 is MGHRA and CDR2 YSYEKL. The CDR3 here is CASRPTGNQETQYF. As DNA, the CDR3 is TGCGCCAGCAGGCCTACAGGGAATCAAGAGACCCAGTACTTC.

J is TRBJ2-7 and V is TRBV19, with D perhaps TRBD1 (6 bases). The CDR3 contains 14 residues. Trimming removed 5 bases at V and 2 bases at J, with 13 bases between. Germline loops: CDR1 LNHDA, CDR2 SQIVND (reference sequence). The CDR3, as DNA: TGTGCCAGTAGTTCGCCGGGACACACCTACGAGCAGTACTTC. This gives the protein CASSSPGHTYEQYF.

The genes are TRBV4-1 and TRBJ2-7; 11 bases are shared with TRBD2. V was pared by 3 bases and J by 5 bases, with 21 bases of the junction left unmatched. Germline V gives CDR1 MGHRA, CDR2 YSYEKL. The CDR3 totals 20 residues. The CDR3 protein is CASSQVAGGPSVWGSDEQYF. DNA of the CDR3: TGCGCCAGCAGCCAGGTAGCGGGGGGGCCTTCCGTGTGGGGTTCGGACGAGCAGTACTTC.

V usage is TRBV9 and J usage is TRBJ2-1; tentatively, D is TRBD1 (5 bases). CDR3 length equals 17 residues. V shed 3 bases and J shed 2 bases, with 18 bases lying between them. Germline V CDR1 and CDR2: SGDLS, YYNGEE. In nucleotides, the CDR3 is TGTGCCAGCAGCGCAAGGATGGGGCCTGGTACCTACAATGAGCAGTTCTTC. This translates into CASSARMGPGTYNEQFF.

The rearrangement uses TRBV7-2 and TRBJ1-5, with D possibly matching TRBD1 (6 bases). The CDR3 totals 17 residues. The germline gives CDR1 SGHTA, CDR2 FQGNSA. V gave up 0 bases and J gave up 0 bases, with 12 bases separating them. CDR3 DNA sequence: TGTGCCAGCAGCTTAGCGGTGGGGGCGTATAGCAATCAGCCCCAGCATTTT. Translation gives CASSLAVGAYSNQPQHF.

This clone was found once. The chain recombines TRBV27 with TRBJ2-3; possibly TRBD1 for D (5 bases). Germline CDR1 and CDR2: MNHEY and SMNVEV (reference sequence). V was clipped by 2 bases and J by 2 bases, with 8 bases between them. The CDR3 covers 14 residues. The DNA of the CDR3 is TGTGCCAGCAGTTTAGACAGTCACACAGATACGCAGTATTTT. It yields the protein CASSLDSHTDTQYF.

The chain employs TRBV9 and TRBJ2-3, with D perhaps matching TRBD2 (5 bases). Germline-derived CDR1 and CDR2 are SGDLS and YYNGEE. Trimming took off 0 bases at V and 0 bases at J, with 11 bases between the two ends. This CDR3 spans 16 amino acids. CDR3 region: CASSVGQRRSTDTQYF. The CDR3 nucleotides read TGTGCCAGCAGCGTAGGCCAGCGGAGAAGCACAGATACGCAGTATTTT.

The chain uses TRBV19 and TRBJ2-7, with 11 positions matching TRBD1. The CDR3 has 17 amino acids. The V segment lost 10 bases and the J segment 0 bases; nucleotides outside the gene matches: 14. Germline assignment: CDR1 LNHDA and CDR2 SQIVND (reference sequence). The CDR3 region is CATSGRQGTGGSYEQYF. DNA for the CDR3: TGTGCCACCTCCGGACGCCAGGGGACAGGGGGCTCCTACGAGCAGTACTTC.

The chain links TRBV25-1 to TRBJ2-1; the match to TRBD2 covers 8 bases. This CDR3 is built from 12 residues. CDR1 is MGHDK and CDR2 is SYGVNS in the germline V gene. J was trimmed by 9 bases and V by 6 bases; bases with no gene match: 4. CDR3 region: CASRQTSGEQFF. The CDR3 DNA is TGTGCCAGCAGACAAACTAGCGGTGAGCAGTTCTTC.

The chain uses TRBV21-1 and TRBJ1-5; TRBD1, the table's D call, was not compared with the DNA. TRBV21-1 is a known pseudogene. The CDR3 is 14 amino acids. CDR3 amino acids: CASSKGQLYQPQHF. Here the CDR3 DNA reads TGTGCCAGCAGCAAGGGCCAGCTATATCAGCCCCAGCATTTT.

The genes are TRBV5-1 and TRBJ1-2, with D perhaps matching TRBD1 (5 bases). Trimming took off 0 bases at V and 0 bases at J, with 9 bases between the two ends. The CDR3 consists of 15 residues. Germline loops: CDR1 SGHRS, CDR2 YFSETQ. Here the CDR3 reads CASSLGPGANYGYTF. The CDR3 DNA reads TGCGCCAGCAGCTTGGGTCCGGGGGCTAACTATGGCTACACCTTC.

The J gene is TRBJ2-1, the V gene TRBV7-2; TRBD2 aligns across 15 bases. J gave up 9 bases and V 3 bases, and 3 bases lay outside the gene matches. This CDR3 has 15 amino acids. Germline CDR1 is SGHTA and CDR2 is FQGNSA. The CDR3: CASSFGLAGGLEQFF. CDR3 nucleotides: TGTGCCAGCAGCTTTGGACTAGCGGGGGGGCTTGAGCAGTTCTTC.

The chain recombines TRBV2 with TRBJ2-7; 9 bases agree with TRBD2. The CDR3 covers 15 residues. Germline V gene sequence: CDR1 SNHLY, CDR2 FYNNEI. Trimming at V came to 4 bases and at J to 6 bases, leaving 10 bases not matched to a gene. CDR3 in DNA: TGTGCCAGCAGTGGGCTAGCGGGATACAGGGGCGAGCAGTACTTC. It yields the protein CASSGLAGYRGEQYF. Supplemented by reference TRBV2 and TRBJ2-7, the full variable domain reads EPEVTQTPSHQVTQMGQEVILRCVPISNHLYFYWYRQILGQKVEFLVSFYNNEISEKSEIFDDQFSVERPDGSNFTLKIRSTKLEDSAMYFCASSGLAGYRGEQYFGPGTRLTVT.

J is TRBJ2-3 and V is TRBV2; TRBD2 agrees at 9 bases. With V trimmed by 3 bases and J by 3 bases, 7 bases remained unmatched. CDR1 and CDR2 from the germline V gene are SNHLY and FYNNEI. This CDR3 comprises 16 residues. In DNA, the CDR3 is TGTGCCAGCAGTGATCTGAGTAGCGGGGGAACAGATACGCAGTATTTT. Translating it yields CASSDLSSGGTDTQYF.

The CDR3 protein is CASSLQRGATYEQYF. The CDR3 nucleotides read TGCGCCAGCAGCTTACAGCGGGGCGCTACCTACGAGCAGTACTTC. This chain links TRBV5-1 with TRBJ2-7; TRBD2 agrees at 7 bases. V was clipped by 2 bases and J by 2 bases; unmatched bases: 7. This CDR3 is built from 15 residues. The germline CDR1 and CDR2 sequences are SGHRS and YFSETQ.

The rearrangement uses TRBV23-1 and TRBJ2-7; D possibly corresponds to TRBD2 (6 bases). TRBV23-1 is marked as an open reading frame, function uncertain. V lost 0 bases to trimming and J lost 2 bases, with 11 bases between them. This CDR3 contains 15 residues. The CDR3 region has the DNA TGCGCCAGCAGTCAATCGAGGACTACCGCCTACGAGCAGTACTTC. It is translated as CASSQSRTTAYEQYF.

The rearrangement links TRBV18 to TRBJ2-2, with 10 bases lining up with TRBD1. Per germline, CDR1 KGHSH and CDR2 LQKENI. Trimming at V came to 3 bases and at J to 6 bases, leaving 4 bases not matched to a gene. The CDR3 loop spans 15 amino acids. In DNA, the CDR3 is TGTGCCAGCTCACCGGGACAGGGGAAGGCCGGGGAGCTGTTTTTT. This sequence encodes CASSPGQGKAGELFF.

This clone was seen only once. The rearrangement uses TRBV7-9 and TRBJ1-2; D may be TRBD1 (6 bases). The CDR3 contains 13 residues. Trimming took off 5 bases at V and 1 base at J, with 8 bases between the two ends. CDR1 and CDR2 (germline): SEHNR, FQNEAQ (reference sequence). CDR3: CASSVQGNYGYTF. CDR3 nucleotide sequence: TGTGCCAGCAGCGTACAGGGTAACTATGGCTACACCTTC.

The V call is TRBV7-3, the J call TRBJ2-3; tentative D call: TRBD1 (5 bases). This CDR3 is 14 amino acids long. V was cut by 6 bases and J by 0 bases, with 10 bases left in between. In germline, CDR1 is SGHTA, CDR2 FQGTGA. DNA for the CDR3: TGTGCCAGCAGTGACAGAGACAGCACAGATACGCAGTATTTT. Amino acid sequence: CASSDRDSTDTQYF.

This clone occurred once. As DNA, the CDR3 is TGTGCCAGCAGCCGGGGGGGCCCGTCAGGAAGTGAGCAGTTCTTC. This codes for CASSRGGPSGSEQFF. V is TRBV5-6 and J is TRBJ2-1, with 8 bases fitting TRBD2. The CDR3 spans 15 residues. After removal of 4 bases from V and 9 bases from J, the junction contained 12 bases not matched to a gene. Per germline, CDR1 SGHDT and CDR2 YYEEEE. Based on the CDR3 plus reference TRBV5-6 and TRBJ2-1, the full variable domain is DAGVTQSPTHLIKTRGQQVTLRCSPKSGHDTVSWYQQALGQGPQFIFQYYEEEERQRGNFPDRFSGHQFPNYSSELNVNALLLGDSALYLCASSRGGPSGSEQFFGPGTRLTVL.

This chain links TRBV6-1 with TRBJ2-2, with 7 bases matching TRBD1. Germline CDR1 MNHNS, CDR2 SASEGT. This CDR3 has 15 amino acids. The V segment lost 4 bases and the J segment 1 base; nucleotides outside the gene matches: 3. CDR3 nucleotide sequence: TGTGCCAGCAGTGGAGGGGGCCGGAACACCGGGGAGCTGTTTTTT. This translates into CASSGGGRNTGELFF.